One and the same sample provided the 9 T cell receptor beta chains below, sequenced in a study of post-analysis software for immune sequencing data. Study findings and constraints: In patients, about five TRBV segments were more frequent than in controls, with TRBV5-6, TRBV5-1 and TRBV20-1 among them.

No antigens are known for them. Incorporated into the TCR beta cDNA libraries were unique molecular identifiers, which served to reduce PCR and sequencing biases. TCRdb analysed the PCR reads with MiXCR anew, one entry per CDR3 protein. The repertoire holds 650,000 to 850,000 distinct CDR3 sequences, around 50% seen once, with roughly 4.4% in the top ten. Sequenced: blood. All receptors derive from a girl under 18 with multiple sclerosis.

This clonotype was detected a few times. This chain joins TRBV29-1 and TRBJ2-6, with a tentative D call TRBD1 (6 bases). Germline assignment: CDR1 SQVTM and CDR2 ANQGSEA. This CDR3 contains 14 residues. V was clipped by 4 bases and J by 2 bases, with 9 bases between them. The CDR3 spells CSVGGQAGANVLTF. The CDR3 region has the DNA TGCAGCGTTGGGGGGCAGGCTGGGGCCAACGTCCTGACTTTC.

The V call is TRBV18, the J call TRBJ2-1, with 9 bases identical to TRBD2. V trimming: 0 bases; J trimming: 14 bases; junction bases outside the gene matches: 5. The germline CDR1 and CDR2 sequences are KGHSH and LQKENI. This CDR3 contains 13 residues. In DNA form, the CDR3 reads TGTGCCAGCTCACCACCGGGGACTAGCCCTAAGTTCTTC. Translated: CASSPPGTSPKFF.

The CDR3 spells CASSLGSSGFVLTF. The CDR3 region has the DNA TGTGCCAGCAGCCTCGGATCCTCTGGGTTCGTCCTGACTTTC. The V call is TRBV5-6, the J call TRBJ2-6, with D unresolved. The CDR3 contains 14 residues. The V gene lost 4 bases and the J gene lost 12 bases, with 17 bases spanning the gap. The germline gives CDR1 SGHDT, CDR2 YYEEEE.

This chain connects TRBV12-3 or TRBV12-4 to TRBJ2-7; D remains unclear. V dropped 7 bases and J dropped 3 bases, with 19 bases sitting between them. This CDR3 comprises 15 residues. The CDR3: CASTSGDHPNYEQYF. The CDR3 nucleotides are TGTGCCAGCACATCAGGAGACCACCCTAACTACGAGCAGTACTTC.

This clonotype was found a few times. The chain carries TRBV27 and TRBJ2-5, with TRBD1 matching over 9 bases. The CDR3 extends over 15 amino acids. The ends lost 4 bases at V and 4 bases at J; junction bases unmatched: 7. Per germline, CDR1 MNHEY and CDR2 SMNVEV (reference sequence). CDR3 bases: TGTGCCAGCAGTTATTACAGGGGGCAGTTAGAGACCCAGTACTTC. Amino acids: CASSYYRGQLETQYF.

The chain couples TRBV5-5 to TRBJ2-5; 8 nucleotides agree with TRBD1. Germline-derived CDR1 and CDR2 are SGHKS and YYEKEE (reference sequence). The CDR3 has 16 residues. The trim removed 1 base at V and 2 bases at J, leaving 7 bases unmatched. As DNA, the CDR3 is TGTGCCAGCAGCTTGTTTTCGACAGGGGATCAAGAGACCCAGTACTTC. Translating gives CASSLFSTGDQETQYF. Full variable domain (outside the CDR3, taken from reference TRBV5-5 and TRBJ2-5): DAGVTQSPTHLIKTRGQQVTLRCSPISGHKSVSWYQQVLGQGPQFIFQYYEKEERGRGNFPDRFSARQFPNYSSELNVNALLLGDSALYLCASSLFSTGDQETQYFGPGTRLLVL.

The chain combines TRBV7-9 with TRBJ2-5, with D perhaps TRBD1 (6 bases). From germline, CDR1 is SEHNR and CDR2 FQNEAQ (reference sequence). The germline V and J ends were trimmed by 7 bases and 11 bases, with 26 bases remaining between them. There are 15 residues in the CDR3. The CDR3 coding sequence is TGTGCCAGCACCCCTGATGCAGGGGAGAGATCGGAGCAGTACTTC. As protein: CASTPDAGERSEQYF.

Here the CDR3 reads CASSLEGLNEQFF. The CDR3 DNA sequence: TGCGCCAGCAGCTTGGAGGGACTTAATGAGCAGTTCTTC. V usage is TRBV5-1 and J usage is TRBJ2-1, with D possibly matching TRBD2 (6 bases). V was trimmed by 0 bases and J by 7 bases, leaving 8 bases between them. Per germline, CDR1 SGHRS and CDR2 YFSETQ. This CDR3 has 13 residues.

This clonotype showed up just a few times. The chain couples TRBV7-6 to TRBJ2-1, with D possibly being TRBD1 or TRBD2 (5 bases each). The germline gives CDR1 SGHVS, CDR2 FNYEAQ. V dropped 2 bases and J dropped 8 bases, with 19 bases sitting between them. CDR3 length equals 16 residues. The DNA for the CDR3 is TGTGCCAGCAGCTTATACCCGGGACGCCAAAGCCATGAGCAGTTCTTC. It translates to CASSLYPGRQSHEQFF.